This record covers a single T cell receptor (beta chain). Its antigen remains unidentified. The data belong to a study of T cells after yellow fever vaccination. Study background: Fractions of low cell number were prepared using SMART-Seq v4 Ultra Low Input. Study outcomes and limitations: Repertoires obtained by FACS sorting could include abundant clonotypes that entered as contaminants from the bulk population.

This CDR3 has 14 amino acids. Germline CDR1 reads MRHNA; CDR2 reads SNTAGT. The V end lost 0 bases, the J end lost 8 bases, and 12 bases lay between the germline ends. Each CDR3 protein is one row after TCRdb ran MiXCR on the 5' RACE reads. The repertoire holds more than 450,000 distinct CDR3 sequences, less than 25% seen once, with 15% to 20% in the top ten. The sample in question was PBMCs, obtained approximately 22 days after the first yellow fever vaccination. The chain is built from TRBV6-4 and TRBJ2-3; D call uncertain. The source of this sequence is a man aged 18-30 years who received the YFV17D yellow fever vaccine. The CDR3 protein is CASSDSPQEGTQYF. The CDR3 DNA sequence: TGTGCCAGCAGTGACTCCCCCCAAGAAGGTACGCAGTATTTT.